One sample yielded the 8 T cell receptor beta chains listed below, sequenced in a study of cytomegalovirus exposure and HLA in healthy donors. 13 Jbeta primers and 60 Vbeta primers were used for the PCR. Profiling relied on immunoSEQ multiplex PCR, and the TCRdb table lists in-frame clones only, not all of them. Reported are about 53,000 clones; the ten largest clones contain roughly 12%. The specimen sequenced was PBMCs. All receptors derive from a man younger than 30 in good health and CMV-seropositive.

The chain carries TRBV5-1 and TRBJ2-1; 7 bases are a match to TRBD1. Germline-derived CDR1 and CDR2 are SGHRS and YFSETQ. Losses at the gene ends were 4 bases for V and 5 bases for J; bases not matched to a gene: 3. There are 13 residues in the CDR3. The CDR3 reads CASSQGQNNEQFF. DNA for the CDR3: TGCGCCAGCAGCCAGGGACAGAACAATGAGCAGTTCTTC.

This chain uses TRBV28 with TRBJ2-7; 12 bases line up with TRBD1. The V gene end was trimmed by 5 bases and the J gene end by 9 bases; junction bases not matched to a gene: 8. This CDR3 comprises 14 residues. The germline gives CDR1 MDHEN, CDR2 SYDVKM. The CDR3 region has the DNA TGTGCCAGCAGTCCCGGGACAGGGGGCAGGGTGCAGTACTTC. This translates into CASSPGTGGRVQYF.

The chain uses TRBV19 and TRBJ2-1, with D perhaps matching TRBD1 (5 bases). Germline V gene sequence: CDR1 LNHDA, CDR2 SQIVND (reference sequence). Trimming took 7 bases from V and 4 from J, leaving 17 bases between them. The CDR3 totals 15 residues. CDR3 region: CASMGLWGDYNEQFF. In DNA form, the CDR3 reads TGTGCCAGTATGGGCCTCTGGGGCGATTACAATGAGCAGTTCTTC.

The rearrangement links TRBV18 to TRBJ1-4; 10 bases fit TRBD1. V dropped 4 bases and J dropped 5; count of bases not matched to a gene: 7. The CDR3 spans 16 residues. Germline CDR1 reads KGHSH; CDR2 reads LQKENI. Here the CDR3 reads CASSLHAGQGNEKLFF. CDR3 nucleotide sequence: TGTGCCAGCTCACTTCATGCGGGACAGGGGAATGAAAAACTGTTTTTT.

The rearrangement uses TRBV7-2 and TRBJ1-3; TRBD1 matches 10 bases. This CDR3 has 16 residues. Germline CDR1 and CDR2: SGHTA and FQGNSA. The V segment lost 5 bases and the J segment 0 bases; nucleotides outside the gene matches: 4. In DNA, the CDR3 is TGTGCCAGCAGCACAAGACAGGGGGCCTCTGGAAACACCATATATTTT. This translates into CASSTRQGASGNTIYF.

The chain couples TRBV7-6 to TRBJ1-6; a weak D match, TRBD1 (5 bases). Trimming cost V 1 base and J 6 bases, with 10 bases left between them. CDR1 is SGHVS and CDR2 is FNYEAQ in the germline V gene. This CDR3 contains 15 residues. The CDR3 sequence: CASSLGQISNSPLHF. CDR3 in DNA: TGTGCCAGCAGCTTAGGACAGATTAGTAATTCACCCCTCCACTTT.

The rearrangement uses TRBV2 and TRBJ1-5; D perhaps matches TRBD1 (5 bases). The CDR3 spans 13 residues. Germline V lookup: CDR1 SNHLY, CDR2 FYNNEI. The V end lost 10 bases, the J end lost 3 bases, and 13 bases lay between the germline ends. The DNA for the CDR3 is TGTGCCACTCGGGGGATAATCAATCAGCCCCAGCATTTT. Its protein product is CATRGIINQPQHF.

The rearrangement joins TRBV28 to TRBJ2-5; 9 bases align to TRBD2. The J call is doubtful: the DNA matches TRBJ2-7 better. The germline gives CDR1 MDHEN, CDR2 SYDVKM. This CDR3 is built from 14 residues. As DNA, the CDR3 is TGTGCCAGCAGGGCGGGAGGGTCGGCCTACGAGCAGTACTTC. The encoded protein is CASRAGGSAYEQYF.